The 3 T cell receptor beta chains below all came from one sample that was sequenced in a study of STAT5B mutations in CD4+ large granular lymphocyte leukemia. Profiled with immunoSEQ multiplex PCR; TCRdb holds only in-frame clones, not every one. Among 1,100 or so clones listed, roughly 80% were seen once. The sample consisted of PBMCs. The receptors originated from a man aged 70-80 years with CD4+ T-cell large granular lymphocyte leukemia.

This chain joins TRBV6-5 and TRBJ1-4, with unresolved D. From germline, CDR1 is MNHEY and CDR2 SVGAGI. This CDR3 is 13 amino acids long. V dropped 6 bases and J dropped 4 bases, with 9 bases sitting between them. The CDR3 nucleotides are TGTGCCAGCAGCATGGACTATAATGAAAAACTGTTTTTT. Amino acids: CASSMDYNEKLFF.

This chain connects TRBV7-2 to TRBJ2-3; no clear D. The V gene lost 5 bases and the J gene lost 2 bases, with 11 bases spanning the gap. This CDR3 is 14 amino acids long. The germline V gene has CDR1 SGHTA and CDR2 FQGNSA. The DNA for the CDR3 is TGTGCCAGCAGCACCGGACCGTACACAGATACGCAGTATTTT. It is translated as CASSTGPYTDTQYF.

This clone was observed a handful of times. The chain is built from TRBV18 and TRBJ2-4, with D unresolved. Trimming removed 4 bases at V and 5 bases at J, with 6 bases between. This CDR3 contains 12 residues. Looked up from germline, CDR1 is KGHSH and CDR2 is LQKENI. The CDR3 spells CASSQNQNIQYF. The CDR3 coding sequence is TGTGCCAGCTCACAGAACCAAAACATTCAGTACTTC.